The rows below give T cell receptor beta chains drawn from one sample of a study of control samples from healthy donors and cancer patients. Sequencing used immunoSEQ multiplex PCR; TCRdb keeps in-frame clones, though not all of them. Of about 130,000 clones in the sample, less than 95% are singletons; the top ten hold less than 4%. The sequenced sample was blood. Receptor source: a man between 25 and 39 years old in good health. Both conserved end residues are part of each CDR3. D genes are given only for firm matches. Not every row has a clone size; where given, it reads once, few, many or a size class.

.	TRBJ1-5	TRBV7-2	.	TGTGCCAGCAGCGCTAAGGGGACCGTGAGCAATCAGCCCCAGCATTTT	CASSAKGTVSNQPQHF
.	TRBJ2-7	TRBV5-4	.	TGTGCCAGCAGCTCAATGTACGAGCAGTACTTC	CASSSMYEQYF
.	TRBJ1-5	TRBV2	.	TGTGCCAGCACGTTCGGACGGCTAAGCAATCAGCCCCAGCATTTT	CASTFGRLSNQPQHF
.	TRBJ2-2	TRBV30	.	TGTGCCTGGAGTCCTTACCGACAGCGAACCGGGGAGCTGTTTTTT	CAWSPYRQRTGELFF
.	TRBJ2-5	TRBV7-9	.	TGTGCCAGCAGCTTAGATCTGGAAGAGACCCAGTACTTC	CASSLDLEETQYF
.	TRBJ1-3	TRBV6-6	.	TGTGCCAGCAGTTCGGACAACGGGAACACCATATATTTT	CASSSDNGNTIYF
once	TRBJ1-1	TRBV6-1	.	TGTGCCAGCAGAACAAACAGGGAGCGGTCCACTGAAGCTTTCTTT	CASRTNRERSTEAFF
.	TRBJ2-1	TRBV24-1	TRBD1	TGTGCCACCAGTGATAATACAGTAGGACAGGGGGTTTCCAATGAGCAGTTCTTC	CATSDNTVGQGVSNEQFF
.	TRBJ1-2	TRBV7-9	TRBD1	TGTGCCAGCAGCTTAGAAATTGAGACAGGGAGTGGCTACACCTTC	CASSLEIETGSGYTF
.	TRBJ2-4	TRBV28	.	TGTGCCAGCAGTTCGCAGGGAAGAGTAGCCAAAAACATTCAGTACTTC	CASSSQGRVAKNIQYF
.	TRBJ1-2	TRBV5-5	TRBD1	TGTGCCAGCAGCGGAAACAGGGGGCCCAACTATGGCTACACCTTC	CASSGNRGPNYGYTF
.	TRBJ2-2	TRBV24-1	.	TGTGCCACCAGTCCTATGTACACCGGGGAGCTGTTTTTT	CATSPMYTGELFF
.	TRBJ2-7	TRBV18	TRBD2	TGTGCCAGCTCACCCACCAGCGGGGGTTCCTACGAGCAGTACTTC	CASSPTSGGSYEQYF
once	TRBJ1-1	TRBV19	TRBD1	TGTGCCAGTAGTCGACAGGGGAACACTGAAGCTTTCTTT	CASSRQGNTEAFF
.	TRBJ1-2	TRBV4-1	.	TGCGCCAGCAGCCAGATACAAGGCAGGAACTATGGCTACACCTTC	CASSQIQGRNYGYTF
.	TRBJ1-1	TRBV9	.	TGTGCCAGCAGCTTTGGACAGACTAACACTGAAGCTTTCTTT	CASSFGQTNTEAFF
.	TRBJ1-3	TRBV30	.	TGTGCCGCTGGGAGCTCTGGAAACACCATATATTTT	CAAGSSGNTIYF
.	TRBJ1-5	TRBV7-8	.	TGTGCCAGCAGCTCGATGACGCTGCTTAGACAGATTCCGAAGCCCCAGCATTTT	CASSSMTLLRQIPKPQHF
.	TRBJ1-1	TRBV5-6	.	TGTGCCAGCAGCTTGTGGCCGTTGAACACTGAAGCTTTCTTT	CASSLWPLNTEAFF
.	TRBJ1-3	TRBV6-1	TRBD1	TGTGCCAGCAGTGCCTACCTCCGGAAGGACAGGTTCCGAAACACCATATATTTT	CASSAYLRKDRFRNTIYF
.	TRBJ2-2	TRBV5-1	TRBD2	TGCGCCAGCAGCTCGCGGGAGACAGTGAACACCGGGGAGCTGTTTTTT	CASSSRETVNTGELFF
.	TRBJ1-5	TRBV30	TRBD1	TGTGCCTGGACGGGACAGGGGTTAAATAGCAATCAGCCCCAGCATTTT	CAWTGQGLNSNQPQHF
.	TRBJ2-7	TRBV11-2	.	TGTGCCAGCAGCTTATCGTCGACAGGAGCCTACGAGCAGTACTTC	CASSLSSTGAYEQYF
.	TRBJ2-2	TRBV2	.	TGTGCCAGCAGTGAAGACAGGTGGGGGAACACCGGGGAGCTGTTTTTT	CASSEDRWGNTGELFF
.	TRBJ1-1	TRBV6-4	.	TGTGCCAGCAAGGCCGCTGGCCGTACTGAAGCTTTCTTT	CASKAAGRTEAFF
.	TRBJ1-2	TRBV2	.	TGTGCCAGCAGTGAAAGGCACGGGGGACGAAACTATGGCTACACCTTC	CASSERHGGRNYGYTF
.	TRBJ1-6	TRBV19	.	TGTGCCAGTAGTATAGGATTTCAACCCCTCCACTTT	CASSIGFQPLHF
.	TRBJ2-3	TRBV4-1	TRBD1	TGCGCCAGCAGCCTTACAGGGGGTGGCACAGATACGCAGTATTTT	CASSLTGGGTDTQYF
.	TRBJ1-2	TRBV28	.	TGTGCCAGCAGTTCCGACGGAATCTCAAACTATGGCTACACCTTC	CASSSDGISNYGYTF
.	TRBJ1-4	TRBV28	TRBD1	TGTGCCAGCAGTTTACGGGGACAGGGGGGGCCTAATGAAAAACTGTTTTTT	CASSLRGQGGPNEKLFF
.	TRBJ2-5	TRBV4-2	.	TGTGCCAGCAGCCCCGGTCGGAAAAAGGGTGATCCAGAGACCCAGTACTTC	CASSPGRKKGDPETQYF
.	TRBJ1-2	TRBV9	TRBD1	TGTGCCAGCAGCGGGACAGGGGTTACCTATGGCTACACCTTC	CASSGTGVTYGYTF